These T cell receptor beta chains were read from a single sample in a study of cytomegalovirus exposure and HLA in healthy donors. The assay was immunoSEQ multiplex PCR, and TCRdb's table has in-frame clones only and misses some. Of some 130,000 clones listed, 80% are singletons. The sample taken for sequencing was PBMCs. All receptors derive from a man aged 25 to 40 in good health. Both conserved end residues are part of each CDR3. The order of the fields is J gene, D gene, V gene, clone size, CDR3 protein, CDR3 DNA. The D gene is left open where the match is weak. Some rows mark clone size as missing; the rest say once, few, many or name a class of expanded clone.

TRBJ2-1 NA TRBV21-1 NA CASTRLYEQFF TGTGCCAGCACGCGACTGTACGAGCAGTTCTTC
TRBJ2-1 TRBD2 TRBV7-2 few CASSLGAGGPHSYNEQFF TGTGCCAGCAGCTTAGGAGCGGGAGGGCCCCACTCCTACAATGAGCAGTTCTTC
TRBJ2-1 TRBD1 TRBV6-1 few CASRGTGEFF TGTGCCAGCAGGGGGACAGGCGAGTTCTTC
TRBJ2-2 TRBD2 TRBV28 NA CASRPTSGRGTGELFF TGTGCCAGCAGGCCGACTAGCGGGAGAGGGACCGGGGAGCTGTTTTTT
TRBJ2-3 NA TRBV7-9 NA CASSPRPVASTDTQYF TGTGCCAGCAGCCCTAGGCCCGTCGCTAGCACAGATACGCAGTATTTT
TRBJ1-1 TRBD1 TRBV4-2 NA CASSQQDRGYTEAFF TGTGCCAGCAGCCAACAAGACAGGGGTTACACTGAAGCTTTCTTT
TRBJ2-3 TRBD2 TRBV27 NA CASSRLAGFSTDTQYF TGTGCCAGCAGCAGACTAGCGGGATTCAGTACAGATACGCAGTATTTT
TRBJ1-1 NA TRBV6-5 NA CASSYWGRDMEAFF TGTGCCAGCAGTTACTGGGGCAGGGACATGGAAGCTTTCTTT
TRBJ2-1 TRBD2 TRBV4-1 NA CASSQATSGRAGNEQFF TGCGCCAGCAGCCAAGCGACTAGCGGGAGGGCGGGCAATGAGCAGTTCTTC
TRBJ2-5 TRBD1 TRBV11-2 NA CASSLGQGTQTQYF TGTGCCAGCAGCTTAGGACAGGGGACGCAGACCCAGTACTTC
TRBJ2-3 TRBD1 TRBV9 once CASSVGQGLYTDTQYF TGTGCCAGCAGCGTGGGACAGGGACTATACACAGATACGCAGTATTTT
TRBJ2-7 NA TRBV29-1 NA CSVDLASSYEQYF TGCAGCGTTGATTTGGCCAGCTCCTACGAGCAGTACTTC
TRBJ2-3 NA TRBV10-3 NA CAISNSQEPDTQYF TGTGCCATCAGTAATTCACAGGAGCCAGATACGCAGTATTTT
TRBJ1-5 TRBD1 TRBV7-2 NA CASSRTGNQPQHF TGTGCCAGCAGCAGGACAGGGAATCAGCCCCAGCATTTT
TRBJ2-7 NA TRBV6-1 NA CASSGIAVPFGAYEQYF TGTGCCAGCAGTGGAATAGCGGTCCCTTTTGGGGCCTACGAGCAGTACTTC
TRBJ2-1 TRBD2 TRBV27 NA CASSGGPTSDYNEQFF TGTGCCAGCAGTGGGGGCCCGACTAGCGACTACAATGAGCAGTTCTTC
TRBJ2-7 NA TRBV1 NA CTSSQDSRPLLCEQYF TGCACCAGCAGCCAAGATTCGCGCCCACTCTTATGTGAGCAGTACTTC
TRBJ1-3 NA TRBV9 NA CASSAPEGGNTIYF TGTGCCAGCAGCGCTCCAGAGGGTGGAAACACCATATATTTT
TRBJ2-5 TRBD2 TRBV25-1 NA CASSSGTQETQYF TGTGCCAGCAGTAGCGGGACTCAAGAGACCCAGTACTTC
TRBJ2-1 NA TRBV2 NA CASSELATSPNEQFF TGTGCCAGCAGTGAACTAGCGACCTCCCCCAATGAGCAGTTCTTC
TRBJ1-5 NA TRBV9 NA CASSLAGVGQPQHF TGTGCCAGCAGCCTCGCAGGGGTTGGGCAGCCCCAGCATTTT
TRBJ1-1 NA TRBV5-1 once CASSFRVGGDTEAFF TGCGCCAGCAGCTTCCGGGTGGGAGGCGACACTGAAGCTTTCTTT
TRBJ1-4 TRBD1 TRBV19 NA CASSFRTGSNEKLFF TGTGCCAGTAGTTTTCGGACAGGCTCTAATGAAAAACTGTTTTTT
TRBJ2-3 TRBD2 TRBV27 NA CASTGTSGTDTQYF TGTGCCAGCACCGGGACTAGCGGCACAGATACGCAGTATTTT
TRBJ1-2 NA TRBV27 NA CASGTIDRFYGYTF TGTGCCAGCGGGACAATCGACAGGTTCTATGGCTACACCTTC
TRBJ1-4 TRBD1 TRBV28 few CASSFQGGSEKLFF TGTGCCAGCAGTTTTCAGGGGGGTAGTGAAAAACTGTTTTTT
TRBJ2-7 NA TRBV6-5 NA CASRGRTIYEQYF TGTGCCAGCAGGGGGAGGACAATCTACGAGCAGTACTTC
TRBJ2-1 NA TRBV11-3 NA CASSVAEGAYNEQFF TGTGCCAGCAGCGTAGCGGAGGGAGCCTACAATGAGCAGTTCTTC
TRBJ2-7 NA TRBV7-9 NA CSSSQGGSDEQYF TGTTCCAGCAGCCAGGGGGGAAGCGACGAGCAGTACTTC
TRBJ2-7 TRBD1 TRBV6-1 NA CASSGDRGISEQYF TGTGCCAGCAGTGGAGACAGGGGGATAAGCGAGCAGTACTTC
TRBJ2-7 NA TRBV21-1 NA CASSKTHIKGATYEQYF TGTGCCAGCAGCAAAACACACATCAAGGGAGCAACCTACGAGCAGTACTTC
TRBJ2-7 TRBD2 TRBV29-1 NA CSVEDAGGYEQYF TGCAGCGTTGAAGATGCGGGGGGGTACGAGCAGTACTTC
TRBJ2-7 TRBD2 TRBV11-3 NA CASSSAQRERIEQYF TGTGCCAGCAGCTCCGCCCAGCGGGAGAGGATCGAGCAGTACTTC
TRBJ2-1 NA TRBV2 NA CASRVGLYNEQFF TGTGCCAGCAGAGTCGGACTCTACAATGAGCAGTTCTTC
TRBJ2-1 NA TRBV29-1 NA CSIRGLGYEQFF TGCAGCATTAGGGGCCTAGGGTATGAGCAGTTCTTC
TRBJ2-5 TRBD2 TRBV5-1 once CASSLASLAGGGETQYF TGCGCCAGCAGCTTGGCCTCTTTAGCGGGAGGCGGGGAGACCCAGTACTTC
TRBJ2-5 NA TRBV7-2 NA CASSLVVGEAQYF TGTGCCAGCAGCTTAGTGGTGGGAGAGGCCCAGTACTTC
TRBJ2-1 TRBD2 TRBV12-5 NA CASGLSVSLAPNEQFF TGTGCTAGTGGTTTGTCCGTATCACTAGCGCCCAATGAGCAGTTCTTC
TRBJ2-7 NA TRBV2 NA CASSSQGRGEQYF TGTGCCAGCTCATCACAGGGACGGGGCGAGCAGTACTTC
TRBJ2-3 NA TRBV6-5 few CASSYSRQGGDTQYF TGTGCCAGCAGTTACTCGCGCCAGGGAGGAGATACGCAGTATTTT
TRBJ2-7 TRBD2 TRBV9 NA CASSAPRGVEQYF TGTGCCAGCAGCGCCCCCCGGGGGGTTGAGCAGTACTTC
TRBJ2-3 NA TRBV11-3 NA CASSSDPGDTQYF TGTGCCAGCAGCTCTGACCCGGGAGATACGCAGTATTTT
TRBJ2-5 NA TRBV7-6 NA CASSLVEWTETQETQYF TGTGCCAGCAGCTTAGTCGAGTGGACTGAAACTCAAGAGACCCAGTACTTC
TRBJ2-1 TRBD2 TRBV29-1 NA CSVGSGSLLYNEQFF TGCAGCGTTGGTAGCGGGAGTCTCCTCTACAATGAGCAGTTCTTC
TRBJ2-1 TRBD2 TRBV29-1 NA CSVEFAGDEQFF TGCAGCGTTGAGTTCGCGGGGGATGAGCAGTTCTTC
TRBJ2-7 NA TRBV5-4 NA CASSPRAGTYEQYF TGTGCCAGCAGCCCCCGGGCGGGAACCTACGAGCAGTACTTC
TRBJ2-7 TRBD2 TRBV10-2 NA CASSGGWGGDYEQYF TGCGCCAGCAGTGGTGGATGGGGGGGGGACTACGAGCAGTACTTC
TRBJ1-5 TRBD1 TRBV7-8 NA CASSSPGQGTLGNQPQHF TGTGCCAGCAGCTCTCCGGGACAGGGTACGCTTGGCAATCAGCCCCAGCATTTT
TRBJ1-2 NA TRBV28 few CASSPTYTFYGYTF TGTGCCAGCAGTCCCACTTATACCTTCTATGGCTACACCTTC
TRBJ1-1 TRBD1 TRBV29-1 once CSVGDRSYTEAFF TGCAGCGTTGGGGACAGGAGTTACACTGAAGCTTTCTTT
TRBJ2-3 TRBD2 TRBV2 NA CASSGLADTQYF TGTGCCAGCAGCGGACTAGCGGATACGCAGTATTTT
TRBJ2-7 TRBD1 TRBV19 NA CASSSGQGTYEQYF TGTGCCAGTAGCTCGGGACAGGGGACCTACGAGCAGTACTTC
TRBJ2-2 TRBD2 TRBV11-3 NA CASSFSGTNTGELFF TGTGCCAGCAGCTTTAGCGGGACGAACACCGGGGAGCTGTTTTTT
TRBJ1-2 TRBD1 TRBV11-2 NA CASSRRTGTGGTYGYTF TGTGCCAGCAGCCGCCGAACCGGGACAGGGGGCACCTATGGCTACACCTTC
TRBJ2-5 NA TRBV14 NA CASSRRQGGETQYF TGTGCCAGCAGCCGACGACAGGGAGGTGAGACCCAGTACTTC
TRBJ2-2 TRBD2 TRBV7-3 NA CASSLTGLAANTGELFF TGTGCCAGCAGCCTAACGGGACTAGCTGCGAACACCGGGGAGCTGTTTTTT
TRBJ1-2 NA TRBV7-8 NA CASSLASGRGYGYTF TGTGCCAGCAGCTTAGCCTCCGGGAGGGGCTATGGCTACACCTTC
TRBJ2-7 TRBD1 TRBV9 NA CASSPPAGGQGSEQYF TGTGCCAGCAGCCCTCCCGCCGGGGGACAGGGAAGCGAGCAGTACTTC
TRBJ2-1 TRBD2 TRBV30 NA CAWSSSGGNEQFF TGTGCCTGGAGCTCCAGCGGGGGCAATGAGCAGTTCTTC